This T cell receptor (beta chain) was obtained from a study of shared clonotypes between healthy human individuals. Regarding the study as a whole: Exclusively blood specimens were collected; tissue repertoires likely differ.

CDR1 and CDR2 from the germline V gene are MDHEN and SYDVKM. The CDR3 has 12 residues. V was pared by 2 bases and J by 8 bases, with 9 bases between. The assay was run at deep level. The authors split each subset's genomic DNA evenly across several immunoSEQ plates. The input for sorted-subset replicate PCRs was roughly 180 ng DNA, 25,000 to 30,000 T cell genomes. The protocol was immunoSEQ multiplex PCR, while the TCRdb copy is restricted to in-frame clones and leaves out a portion. The sample carries under 1,100,000 clones, 70% to 80% recorded once. This clone was seen at least ten times. Antigen unknown. This CDR3 is also generated by other DNA sequences in the sample.

This chain uses TRBV28 with TRBJ1-2; D gene ambiguous. Sequenced: memory CD4+ T cells from PBMCs. The subset was: CD45RA-negative fraction. This sequence originates from a man younger than 35 in good health. Some clones in this sample may be carry-over from other donors' samples. Here the CDR3 DNA reads TGTGCCAGCAGTTTAGCCGGGCGCGGCTACACCTTC. Its protein is CASSLAGRGYTF.